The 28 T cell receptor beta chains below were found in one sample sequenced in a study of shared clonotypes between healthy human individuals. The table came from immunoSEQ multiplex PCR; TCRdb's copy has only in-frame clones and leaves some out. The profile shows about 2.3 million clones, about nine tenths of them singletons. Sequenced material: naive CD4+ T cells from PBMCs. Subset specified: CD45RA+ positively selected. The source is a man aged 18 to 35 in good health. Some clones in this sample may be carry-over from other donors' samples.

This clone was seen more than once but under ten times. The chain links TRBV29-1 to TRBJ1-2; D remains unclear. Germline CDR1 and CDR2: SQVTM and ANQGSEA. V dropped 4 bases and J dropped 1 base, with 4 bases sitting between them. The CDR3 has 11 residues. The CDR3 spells CSVGFNYGYTF. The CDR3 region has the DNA TGCAGCGTTGGGTTTAACTATGGCTACACCTTC. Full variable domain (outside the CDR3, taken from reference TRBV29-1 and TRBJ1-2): SAVISQKPSRDICQRGTSLTIQCQVDSQVTMMFWYRQQPGQSLTLIATANQGSEATYESGFVIDKFPISRPNLTFSTLTVSNMSPEDSSIYLCSVGFNYGYTFGSGTRLTVV.

CDR3 coding DNA: TGTGCCAGCAGCCAAGAGGTGCGGACTAGCGGCTACGAGCAGTACTTC. It codes for CASSQEVRTSGYEQYF. The V call is TRBV4-2, the J call TRBJ2-7, with 10 positions matching TRBD2. V shed 0 bases and J 3 bases; nucleotides not matched to a gene: 5. The CDR3 runs 16 residues. Germline V gene data show CDR1 as LGHNA and CDR2 as YNFKEQ.

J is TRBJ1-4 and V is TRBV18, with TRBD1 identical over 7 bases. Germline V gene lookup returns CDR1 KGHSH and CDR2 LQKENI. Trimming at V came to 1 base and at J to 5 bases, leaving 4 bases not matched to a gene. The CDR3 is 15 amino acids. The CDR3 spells CASSPQTGQNEKLFF. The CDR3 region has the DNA TGTGCCAGCTCACCACAGACAGGGCAAAATGAAAAACTGTTTTTT.

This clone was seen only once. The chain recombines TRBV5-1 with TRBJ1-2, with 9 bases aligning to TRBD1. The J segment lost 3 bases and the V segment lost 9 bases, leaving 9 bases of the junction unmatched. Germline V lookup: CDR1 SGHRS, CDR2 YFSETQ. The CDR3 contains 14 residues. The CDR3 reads CATKRRDRDYGYTF. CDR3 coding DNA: TGCGCCACCAAGAGGCGGGACAGGGACTATGGCTACACCTTC.

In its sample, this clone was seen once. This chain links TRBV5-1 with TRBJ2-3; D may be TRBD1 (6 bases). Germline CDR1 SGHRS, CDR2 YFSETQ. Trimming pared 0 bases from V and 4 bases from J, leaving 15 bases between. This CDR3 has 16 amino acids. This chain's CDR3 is CASSLAPAGVSDTQYF. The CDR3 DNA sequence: TGCGCCAGCAGCTTGGCCCCGGCAGGGGTATCAGATACGCAGTATTTT.

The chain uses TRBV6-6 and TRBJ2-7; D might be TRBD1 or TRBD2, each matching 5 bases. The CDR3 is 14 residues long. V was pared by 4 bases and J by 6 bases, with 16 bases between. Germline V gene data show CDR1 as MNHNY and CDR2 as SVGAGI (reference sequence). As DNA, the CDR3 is TGTGCCAGCAGTTCTGGGACCTCTTTACTCGAGCAGTACTTC. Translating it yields CASSSGTSLLEQYF.

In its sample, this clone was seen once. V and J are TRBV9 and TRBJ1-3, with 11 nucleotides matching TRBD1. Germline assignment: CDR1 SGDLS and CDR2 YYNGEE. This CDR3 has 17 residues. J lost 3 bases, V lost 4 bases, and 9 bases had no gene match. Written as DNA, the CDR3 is TGTGCCAGCAGCTCGTACGGGGGGACAGGGGGTGGAAACACCATATATTTT. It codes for CASSSYGGTGGGNTIYF.

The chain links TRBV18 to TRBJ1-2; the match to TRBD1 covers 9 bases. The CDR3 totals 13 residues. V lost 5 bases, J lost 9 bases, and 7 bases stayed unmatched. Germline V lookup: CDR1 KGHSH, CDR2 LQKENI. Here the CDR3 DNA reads TGTGCCAGCTCAGGACAGGGGAGTAGCAGCTACACCTTC. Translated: CASSGQGSSSYTF.

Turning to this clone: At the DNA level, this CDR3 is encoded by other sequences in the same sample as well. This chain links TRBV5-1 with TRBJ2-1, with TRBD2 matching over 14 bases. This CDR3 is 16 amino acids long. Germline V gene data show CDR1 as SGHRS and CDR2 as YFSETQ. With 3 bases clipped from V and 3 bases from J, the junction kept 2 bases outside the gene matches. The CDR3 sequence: CASSWGLAGDYNEQFF. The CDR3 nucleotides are TGCGCCAGCAGCTGGGGACTAGCGGGAGACTACAATGAGCAGTTCTTC.

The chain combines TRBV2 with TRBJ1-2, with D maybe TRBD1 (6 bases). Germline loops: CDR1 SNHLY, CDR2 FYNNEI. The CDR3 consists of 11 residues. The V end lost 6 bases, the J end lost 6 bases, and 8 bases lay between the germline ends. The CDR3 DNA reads TGTGCCAGCAGGCAGGGGCATGGCTACACCTTC. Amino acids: CASRQGHGYTF.

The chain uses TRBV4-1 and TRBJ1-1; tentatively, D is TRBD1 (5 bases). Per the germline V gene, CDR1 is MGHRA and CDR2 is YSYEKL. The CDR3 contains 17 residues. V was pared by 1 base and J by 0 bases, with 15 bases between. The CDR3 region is CASSQAWRGEMNTEAFF. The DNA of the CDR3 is TGCGCCAGCAGCCAAGCCTGGCGGGGGGAGATGAACACTGAAGCTTTCTTT.

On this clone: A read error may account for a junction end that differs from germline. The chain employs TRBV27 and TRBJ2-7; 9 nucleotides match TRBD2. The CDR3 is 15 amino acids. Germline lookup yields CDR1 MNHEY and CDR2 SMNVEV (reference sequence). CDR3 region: CASSSLGTSSHEQYF. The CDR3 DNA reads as TGTGCCAGCAGCTCCTTAGGGACTAGCTCCCACGAGCAGTACTTC.

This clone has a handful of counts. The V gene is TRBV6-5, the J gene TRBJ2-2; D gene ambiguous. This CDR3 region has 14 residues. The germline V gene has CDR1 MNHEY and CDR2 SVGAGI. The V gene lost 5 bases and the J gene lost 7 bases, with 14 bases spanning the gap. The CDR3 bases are TGTGCCAGCAGTCTCAAATTGACTCACGGGGAGCTGTTTTTT. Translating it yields CASSLKLTHGELFF.

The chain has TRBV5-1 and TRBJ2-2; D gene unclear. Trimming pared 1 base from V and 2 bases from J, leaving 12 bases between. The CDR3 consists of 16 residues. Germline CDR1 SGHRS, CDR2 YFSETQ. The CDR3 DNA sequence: TGCGCCAGCAGCTTGCGCCCGCGGCTAAACACCGGGGAGCTGTTTTTT. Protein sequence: CASSLRPRLNTGELFF.

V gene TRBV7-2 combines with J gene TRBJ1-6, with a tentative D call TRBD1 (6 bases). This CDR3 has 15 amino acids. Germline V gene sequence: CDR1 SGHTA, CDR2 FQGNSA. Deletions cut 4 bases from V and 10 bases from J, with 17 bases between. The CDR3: CASSYRGGALSPLHF. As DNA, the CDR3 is TGTGCCAGCAGCTACCGCGGGGGGGCCTTGTCACCCCTCCACTTT.

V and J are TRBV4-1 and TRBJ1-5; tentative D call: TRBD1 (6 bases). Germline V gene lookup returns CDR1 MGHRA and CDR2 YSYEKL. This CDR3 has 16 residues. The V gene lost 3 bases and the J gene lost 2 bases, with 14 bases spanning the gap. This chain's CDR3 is CASSQEQGVGNQPQHF. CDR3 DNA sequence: TGCGCCAGCAGCCAGGAACAGGGCGTGGGCAATCAGCCCCAGCATTTT.

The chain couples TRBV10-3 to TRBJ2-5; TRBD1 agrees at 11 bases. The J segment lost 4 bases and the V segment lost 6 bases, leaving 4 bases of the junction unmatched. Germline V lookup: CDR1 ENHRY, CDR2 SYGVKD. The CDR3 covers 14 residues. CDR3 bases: TGTGCCATCAGCGGGGGGACAGGGGGAGAGACCCAGTACTTC. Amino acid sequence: CAISGGTGGETQYF.

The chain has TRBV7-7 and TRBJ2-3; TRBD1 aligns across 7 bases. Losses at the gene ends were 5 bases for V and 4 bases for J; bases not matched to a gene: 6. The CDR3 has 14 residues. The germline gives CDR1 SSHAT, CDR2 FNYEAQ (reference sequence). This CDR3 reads CASSPRQGADTQYF. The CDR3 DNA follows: TGTGCCAGCAGCCCCAGACAGGGTGCAGATACGCAGTATTTT.

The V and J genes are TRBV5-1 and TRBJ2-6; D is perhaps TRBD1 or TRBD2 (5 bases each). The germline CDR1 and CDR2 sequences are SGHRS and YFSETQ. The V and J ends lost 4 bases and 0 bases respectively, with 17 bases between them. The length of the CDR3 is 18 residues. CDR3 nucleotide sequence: TGCGCCAGCAGCAGGACACGGGGCGGAGGCTCTGGGGCCAACGTCCTGACTTTC. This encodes CASSRTRGGGSGANVLTF.

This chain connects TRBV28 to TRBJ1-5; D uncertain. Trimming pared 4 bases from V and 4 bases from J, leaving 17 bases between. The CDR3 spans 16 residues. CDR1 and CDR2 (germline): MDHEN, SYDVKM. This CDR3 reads CASSSPSSGRNQPQHF. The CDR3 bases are TGTGCCAGCAGTTCCCCCTCTTCAGGAAGGAATCAGCCCCAGCATTTT.

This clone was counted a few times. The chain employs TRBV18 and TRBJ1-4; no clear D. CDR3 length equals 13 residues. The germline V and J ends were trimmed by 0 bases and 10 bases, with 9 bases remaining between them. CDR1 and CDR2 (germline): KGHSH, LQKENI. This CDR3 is CASSPPGVRKLFF. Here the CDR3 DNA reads TGTGCCAGCTCACCACCAGGCGTCCGAAAACTGTTTTTT.

The CDR3 DNA reads as TGTGCCAGCAGCCCCAGCCGTTGGGGACTGGGCAAGGGTGAGCAGTTCTTC. It encodes CASSPSRWGLGKGEQFF. The rearrangement uses TRBV7-8 and TRBJ2-1; weak D call: TRBD2 (6 bases). This CDR3 has 17 residues. In germline, CDR1 is SGHVS, CDR2 FQNEAQ. The V gene lost 5 bases and the J gene lost 9 bases, with 26 bases spanning the gap.

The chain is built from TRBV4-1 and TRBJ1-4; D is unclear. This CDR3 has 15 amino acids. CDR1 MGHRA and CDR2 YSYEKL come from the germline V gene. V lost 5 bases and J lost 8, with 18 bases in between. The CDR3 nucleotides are TGCGCCAGCAGCGAGAGACACACCAGAAAGGAAAAACTGTTTTTT. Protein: CASSERHTRKEKLFF.

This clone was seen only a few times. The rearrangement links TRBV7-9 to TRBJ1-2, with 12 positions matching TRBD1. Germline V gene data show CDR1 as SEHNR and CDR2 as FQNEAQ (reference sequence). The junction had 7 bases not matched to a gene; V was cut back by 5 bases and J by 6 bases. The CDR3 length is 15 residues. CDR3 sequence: CASSHRDRGLNGYTF. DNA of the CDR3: TGTGCCAGCAGCCACCGGGACAGGGGGCTGAATGGCTACACCTTC.

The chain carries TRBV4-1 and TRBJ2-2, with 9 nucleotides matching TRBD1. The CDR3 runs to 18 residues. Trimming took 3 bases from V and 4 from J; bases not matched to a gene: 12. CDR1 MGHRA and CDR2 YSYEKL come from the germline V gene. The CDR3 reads CASSQATRDRDLTGELFF. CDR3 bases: TGCGCCAGCAGCCAGGCGACCCGGGACAGGGACCTCACCGGGGAGCTGTTTTTT.

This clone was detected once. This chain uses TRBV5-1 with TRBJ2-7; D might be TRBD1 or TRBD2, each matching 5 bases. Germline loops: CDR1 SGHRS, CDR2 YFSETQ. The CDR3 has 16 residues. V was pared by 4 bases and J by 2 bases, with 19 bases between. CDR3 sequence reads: CASSLRRQTITYEQYF. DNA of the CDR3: TGCGCCAGCAGCCTTAGAAGACAGACTATTACCTACGAGCAGTACTTC.

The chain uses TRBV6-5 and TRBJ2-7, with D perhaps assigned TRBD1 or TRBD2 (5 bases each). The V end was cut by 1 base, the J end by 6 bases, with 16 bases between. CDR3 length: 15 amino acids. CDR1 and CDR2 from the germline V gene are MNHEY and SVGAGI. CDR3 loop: CASSYWGYGLFEQYF. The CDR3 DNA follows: TGTGCCAGCAGTTACTGGGGGTACGGTCTTTTCGAGCAGTACTTC.

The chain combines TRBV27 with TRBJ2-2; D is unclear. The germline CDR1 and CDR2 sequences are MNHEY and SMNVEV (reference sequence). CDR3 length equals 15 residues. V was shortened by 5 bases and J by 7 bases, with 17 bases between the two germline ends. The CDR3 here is CASSPVTGVLGELFF. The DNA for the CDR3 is TGTGCCAGCAGTCCCGTAACTGGTGTCCTCGGGGAGCTGTTTTTT.